The subject of this entry is one T cell receptor (beta chain). This clone showed up just once. The clone's antigen remains unknown. There are no base qualities to consult, and no much larger clone falls within one base. TCRbeta CDR3 regions were amplified from genomic DNA using the immunoSEQ Assay, a bias-controlled multiplex PCR. The study's own analysis went as follows. Within the assay, amplification of reference gene primers was used to estimate how many nucleated cells each sample contained. Sequence reads were collapsed and filtered to measure the absolute abundance of every unique TCRbeta CDR3 rearrangement. For each sample, productive Simpson clonality was calculated by taking the square root of Simpson's diversity index across productive rearrangements. In its TCRdb copy, this immuneACCESS table keeps in-frame sequences only and misses some clones. Where compared with another copy, unresolved V genes explain less than half of these, and the others have no known cause. The V and J calls and clone size were taken over from that table, and D and trimming were inferred from the DNA. The sample yields over 120,000 clones; roughly 79% were counted once. 1.9% of the sample is in the top ten clones.

The trim is 6 bases for V and 6 bases for J, with a gap of 11 bases between the germline ends. Based on the germline V gene (reference sequence), the CDR1 and CDR2 sequences are MNHEY and SMNVEV. The CDR3 numbers 12 residues from cysteine through phenylalanine. Only the CDR3 region is kept as DNA, spanning 36 bases read in frame from base 1. These data belong to a study of blood T cell repertoires in COVID-19 (dated by TCRdb to 2019 to 2021). Some background on the complete study: Samples from collaborators originated in the United States, Italy and Spain and spanned both the acute and convalescent phases of COVID-19. The prospective study material was composed of cDNA or gDNA derived from T cells, B-cell-depleted T cells, or PBMCs. Subjects who had been exposed to COVID-19, were actively infected with it, or had recovered from it provided the deeply sampled blood TCRbeta repertoires that made up the dataset. The repertoires were made available in a free public database intended to serve as a resource for research on the immune response to SARS-CoV-2. The samples were drawn from two sources: the first 160 participants of the ongoing ImmuneRACE study, and 1,200 or so subjects contributed by 6 global collaborators. A de-identified subject ID, COVID-19 status, age in years and sex were almost always included in the sample metadata. Where available, HLA class I and class II types were taken from metadata supplied by the sample provider and were not determined by assay-based typing. Broader findings and caveats from the paper: The amount of clinical and demographic metadata varied by source and participant and was provided uncurated.

The collaborating institutions used their own protocols to collect whole blood in K2EDTA tubes. Collaborator samples were shipped for TCRbeta analysis as frozen whole blood, isolated PBMCs, or DNA extracted from either sample type. The sample comprised peripheral blood. The TCR comes from a woman aged 60 to 75 with acute or convalescent COVID-19. The sequence is built from TRBV27 and TRBJ2-5; no D gene can be assigned with confidence. The sequenced DNA is TGTGCCAGCAGGGCCGGGTTGAAGACCCAGTACTTC. This encodes CASRAGLKTQYF.